What follows is one T cell receptor beta chain and its context. Antigen specificity is unknown. A primer matching the constant region was used to make TCR beta cDNA from about 500 ng of total RNA. Researchers made the TCR beta libraries by running three nested multiplex PCR rounds with slightly modified ARM-PCR. For around 9 cycles apiece, the opening two PCR rounds ran with TRBV1-TRBV30 forward primers and a C-beta reverse primer. TCRdb reprocessed the multiplex PCR reads with MiXCR, giving one entry per CDR3 protein. The profile shows tens of thousands of distinct CDR3 sequences, roughly 75% of them singletons. This entry is derived from a study of tumor-infiltrating lymphocytes in primary liver carcinoma. Study context: Spanning 30 to 69 years of age, the patients were men and women. Recorded tumor stage was T1-T3 N0M0, with diameters of roughly 4 to 11 cm.

Total RNA and DNA came together from approximately 20-30 mg of bulk tissue without cell sorting. CDR1 is MDHEN, CDR2 SYDVKM, per germline. The CDR3 covers 16 residues. Findings and caveats of the study: Tumor-adjacent and tumor-blood pairs shared less of their repertoires than tumor region pairs shared. Blood fell significantly below tumors in its top-250-clone fraction (p = 0.039).

The sequence was obtained from a woman younger than 45 with primary liver carcinoma and hepatitis B virus infection. Sequencing was carried out using tumor-adjacent normal liver tissue. The chain is built from TRBV28 and TRBJ2-4; a weak D match, TRBD1 (6 bases). CDR3 in DNA: TGTTTCAGCAGCTCTGGGGGCGGTTGGGCCAAAAACATTCAGTACTTC. Protein sequence: CFSSSGGGWAKNIQYF.